Below are 8 T cell receptor beta chains sequenced from a single sample in a study of CD8 T cells in Susac syndrome. Reverse transcription of roughly 0.5 to 1 ug RNA was carried out with random hexamers. From the immunoSEQ multiplex PCR reads, TCRdb called clonotypes with MiXCR, one entry per CDR3 protein. The sample holds 100,000 to 150,000 distinct CDR3 sequences, roughly 94% seen once. The specimen sequenced was CD4+ T cells from PBMCs. The origin of the receptors is a human donor with multiple sclerosis.

The chain joins TRBV7-9 to TRBJ2-6; D is unresolved. The CDR3 is made up of 15 amino acids. V shed 6 bases and J shed 0 bases, with 9 bases lying between them. Per germline, CDR1 SEHNR and CDR2 FQNEAQ (reference sequence). CDR3 region: CASSFWVSGANVLTF. CDR3 nucleotides: TGTGCCAGCAGTTTTTGGGTCTCTGGGGCCAACGTCCTGACTTTC.

The CDR3 DNA sequence: TGTGCCAGCAGTTATACCGCTGAAGCTTTCTTT. It is translated as CASSYTAEAFF. V and J are TRBV6-6 and TRBJ1-1; unclear D gene. In germline, CDR1 is MNHNY, CDR2 SVGAGI (reference sequence). The CDR3 extends over 11 amino acids. V was clipped by 3 bases and J by 6 bases, with 5 bases between them.

The rearrangement links TRBV18 to TRBJ1-1; D not certain. V was cut by 2 bases and J by 2 bases, with 15 bases left in between. Germline V lookup: CDR1 KGHSH, CDR2 LQKENI. The CDR3 spans 16 residues. The CDR3 region has the DNA TGTGCCAGCTCACCATTATTTGGACGGCGTAACACTGAAGCTTTCTTT. Translating it yields CASSPLFGRRNTEAFF.

The V call is TRBV6-1, the J call TRBJ2-7, with 8 bases fitting TRBD2. Unmatched junction bases numbered 8, after V lost 7 bases and J lost 6 bases. The germline gives CDR1 MNHNS, CDR2 SASEGT. The CDR3 is 13 amino acids. CDR3 nucleotides: TGTGCCAGCATCTCGACTAGCGTACGCGAGCAGTACTTC. Encoded protein: CASISTSVREQYF.

J is TRBJ2-5 and V is TRBV19; D is unclear. V was shortened by 0 bases and J by 4 bases, with 0 bases between the two germline ends. The CDR3 has 11 residues. From germline, CDR1 is LNHDA and CDR2 SQIVND (reference sequence). The CDR3, as DNA: TGTGCCAGTAGTATAGAAGAGACCCAGTACTTC. Translated: CASSIEETQYF.

In this sample, this clonotype turned up a few times. The V and J genes are TRBV12-3 or TRBV12-4 and TRBJ1-1, with D uncertain. V lost 1 base and J lost 1, with 7 bases in between. The CDR3 sequence is 14 residues long. The CDR3 DNA reads TGTGCCAGCAGTTTAGGGCCTGCGAACACTGAAGCTTTCTTT. Translating it yields CASSLGPANTEAFF.

The J gene is TRBJ1-5, the V gene TRBV4-2, with D possibly being TRBD1 (5 bases). V gave up 0 bases and J gave up 8 bases, with 14 bases separating them. This CDR3 is built from 15 residues. The germline gives CDR1 LGHNA, CDR2 YNFKEQ. The CDR3, as DNA: TGTGCCAGCAGCCAAGATGTTGGGGGTCCCGAGCCCCAGCATTTT. This translates into CASSQDVGGPEPQHF.

This chain links TRBV4-2 with TRBJ1-2; 8 nucleotides match TRBD1. The V gene end was trimmed by 1 base and the J gene end by 1 base; junction bases not matched to a gene: 8. This CDR3 region has 17 residues. Germline CDR1 is LGHNA and CDR2 is YNFKEQ. The CDR3 nucleotides read TGTGCCAGCAGCCAAGGAGGGACAGGCACTAATAACTATGGCTACACCTTC. As protein: CASSQGGTGTNNYGYTF.